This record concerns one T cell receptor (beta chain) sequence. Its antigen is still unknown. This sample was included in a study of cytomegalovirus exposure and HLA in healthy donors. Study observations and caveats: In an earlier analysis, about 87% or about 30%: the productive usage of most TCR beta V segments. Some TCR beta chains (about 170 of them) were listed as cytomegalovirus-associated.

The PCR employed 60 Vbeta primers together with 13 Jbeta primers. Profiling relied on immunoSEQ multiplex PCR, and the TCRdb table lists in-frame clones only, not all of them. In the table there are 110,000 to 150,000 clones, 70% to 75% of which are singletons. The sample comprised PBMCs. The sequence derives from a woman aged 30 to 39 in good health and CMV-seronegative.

In DNA, the CDR3 is TGTGCCAGCAGTTATGGACTGAGCTCCTACAATGAGCAGTTCTTC. Its translation: CASSYGLSSYNEQFF. The rearrangement links TRBV9 to TRBJ2-1, with D maybe TRBD2 (5 bases). Germline V lookup: CDR1 SGDLS, CDR2 YYNGEE. The CDR3 sequence is 15 residues long. The germline V and J ends were trimmed by 5 bases and 0 bases, with 12 bases remaining between them.